Here is one TCR beta chain with its context. The target antigen is unknown. The data are from a study of monozygotic twins with inflammatory bowel disease. Per sample, reverse transcription was split into eight reactions. TCRdb derives one entry per CDR3 protein from the 5' RACE reads, leaving out DNA. This sample's clone table lists 200,000 to 250,000 distinct CDR3 sequences. Regarding the study as a whole: IBD patients had lower TCRbeta diversity (inverse Simpson) than healthy co-twins. The existence of one strong signal or clonotype linked to IBD lacked support. For IBD patients, clonotypes shared with others were fewer than for healthy twins, especially with disease activity.

The germline CDR1 and CDR2 sequences are MNHNY and SVGAGI (reference sequence). The CDR3 sequence is 14 residues long. The TCR sequence derives from a human donor with ulcerative colitis or Crohn's disease, or a healthy co-twin of an affected twin (not recorded which). The sequenced sample was blood. V and J are TRBV6-6 and TRBJ2-7. The CDR3 here is CASSYSRHSYEQYF.